This T cell receptor (beta chain) was retrieved from a study of blood T cell repertoires in COVID-19. Background on the study: There were acute and convalescent COVID-19 samples, and they came from the United States, Italy and Spain. Sample material is recorded as cDNA or gDNA derived from T cells, B-cell-depleted T cells, or PBMCs.

In the original workflow: Reference gene primer amplification yielded estimated nucleated cell counts. The data were produced by immunoSEQ multiplex PCR, yet TCRdb's version contains in-frame clones alone and is incomplete. The V and J calls and clone size are taken from that table; D and trimming were inferred from the DNA. There are 260,000 or so clones in the sample; over 70% occur only once, and around 6% lies in the top ten. The germline V gene encodes CDR1 MGHDK and CDR2 SYGVNS. The CDR3 extends over 13 amino acids. Deletions cut 8 bases from V and 0 bases from J, with 8 bases between. This TCR was recovered from a man at least 80 years old with acute or convalescent COVID-19. The chain uses TRBV25-1 and TRBJ1-3; D gene uncertain. The sample was peripheral blood. The CDR3 loop is CASHTNSGNTIYF. The CDR3 region has the DNA TGTGCCAGCCACACCAACTCTGGAAACACCATATATTTT.